Given below is one T cell receptor (beta chain) in context. Its cognate antigen is unknown. The sample comes from a study of T cell responses to AZD1222 COVID-19 vaccine. Germline CDR1 and CDR2: LGHDT and YNNKEL (reference sequence). Trimming took 4 bases from V and 8 from J, leaving 14 bases between them. The CDR3 runs 14 residues. Points from the study as a whole: Vaccine-associated CD4 TCRs ranged over spike, dominating at 160-218 and 743-854. Possibly, clonal diversity was underestimated; donors were largely white British and included more females. Just five or six AZD1222 recipients tested seropositive at baseline.

Sequencing used immunoSEQ multiplex PCR; TCRdb keeps in-frame clones, though not all of them. The sample consists of approximately 140,000 clones, roughly 90% of them appearing once. This receptor was obtained from an adult in good health. The sample consisted of peripheral blood, taken on day 0 of AZD1222 vaccination. This chain connects TRBV3-1 (or the pseudogene TRBV3-2) to TRBJ1-4; D call uncertain. CDR3 DNA: TGTGCCAGCAGCCTCACGGATACGAGGGAAAAACTGTTTTTT. Protein product: CASSLTDTREKLFF.